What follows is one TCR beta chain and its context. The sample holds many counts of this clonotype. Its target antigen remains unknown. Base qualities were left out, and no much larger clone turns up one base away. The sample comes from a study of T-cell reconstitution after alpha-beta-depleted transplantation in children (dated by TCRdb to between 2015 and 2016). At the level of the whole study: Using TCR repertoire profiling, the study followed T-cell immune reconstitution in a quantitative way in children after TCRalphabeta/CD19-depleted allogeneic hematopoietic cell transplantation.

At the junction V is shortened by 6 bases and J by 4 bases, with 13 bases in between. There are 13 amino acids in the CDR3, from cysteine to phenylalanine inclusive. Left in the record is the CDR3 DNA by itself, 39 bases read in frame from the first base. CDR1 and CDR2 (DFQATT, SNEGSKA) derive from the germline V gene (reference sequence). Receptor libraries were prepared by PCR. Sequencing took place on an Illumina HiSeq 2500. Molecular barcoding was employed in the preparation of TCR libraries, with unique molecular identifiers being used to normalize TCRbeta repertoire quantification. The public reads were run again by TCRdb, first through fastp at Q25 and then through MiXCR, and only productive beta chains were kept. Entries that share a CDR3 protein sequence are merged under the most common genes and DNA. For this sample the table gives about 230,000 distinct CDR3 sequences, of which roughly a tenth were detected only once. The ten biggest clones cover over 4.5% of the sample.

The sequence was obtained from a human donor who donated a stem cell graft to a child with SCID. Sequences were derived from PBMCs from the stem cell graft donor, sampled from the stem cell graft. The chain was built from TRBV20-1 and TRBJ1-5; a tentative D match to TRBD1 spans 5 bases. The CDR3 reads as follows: CSAEPGPNQPQHF. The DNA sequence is TGCAGTGCGGAACCGGGGCCAAATCAGCCCCAGCATTTT.